Below, 5 T cell receptor beta chains from the same sample are listed, as sequenced in a study of T cell clonality in common variable immunodeficiency. The method was immunoSEQ multiplex PCR; TCRdb's version includes in-frame clones alone and lacks a portion of them. The specimen has about 37,000 clones, none found just once. The sample taken for sequencing was peripheral blood mononuclear cells. These receptors came from a person between 18 and 75 years old in good health.

This clone was detected many times. The read ends 3 residues early relative to the CDR3; the germline J gene fills the gap. The genes are TRBV5-5 and TRBJ2-2, with TRBD1 matching over 7 bases. The CDR3 is 14 residues long. V was pared by 5 bases and J by 6 bases, with 7 bases of the junction left unmatched. Germline values: CDR1 SGHKS, CDR2 YYEKEE (reference sequence). The CDR3 spells CASSTGVDAGELFF. The sequenced CDR3 bases are TGTGCCAGCAGTACAGGGGTCGATGCCGGGGAG. The full variable domain, in which reference TRBV5-5 and TRBJ2-2 provide the parts outside the CDR3, is DAGVTQSPTHLIKTRGQQVTLRCSPISGHKSVSWYQQVLGQGPQFIFQYYEKEERGRGNFPDRFSARQFPNYSSELNVNALLLGDSALYLCASSTGVDAGELFFGEGSRLTVL.

This clone was counted at least ten times. The CDR3 sequence is CASSLGTGTEEKLFF. Incomplete CDR3 DNA: TGTGCCAGCAGCTTAGGGACAGGGACGGAGGAAAAA. V is TRBV7-6 and J is TRBJ1-4, with TRBD1 identical over 8 bases. The read terminates 3 residues ahead of where the CDR3 ends, so the germline J gene completes it. Trimming took 1 base from V and 8 from J; bases not matched to a gene: 6. Germline CDR1 SGHVS, CDR2 FNYEAQ. The CDR3 loop spans 15 amino acids.

This clone was seen repeatedly, ten times or more. The DNA ends 3 residues before the CDR3 does, and the rest of the CDR3 is filled in from the germline J gene. V and J are TRBV18 and TRBJ2-3; 8 bases agree with TRBD1. The CDR3 covers 15 residues. V lost 0 bases, J lost 4 bases, and 3 bases stayed unmatched. Germline CDR1 reads KGHSH; CDR2 reads LQKENI. CDR3: CASSPPDRGADTQYF. CDR3 DNA, as far as it was read: TGTGCCAGCTCACCACCAGACAGGGGAGCAGATACG.

This clone was detected many times. The read is 3 residues too short to cover the CDR3 end, so that end is filled in from the germline J gene. This chain uses TRBV20-1 with TRBJ2-5, with 9 bases fitting TRBD2. Germline CDR1 and CDR2: DFQATT and SNEGSKA (reference sequence). This CDR3 is 14 amino acids long. With 4 bases clipped from V and 5 bases from J, the junction kept 8 bases outside the gene matches. The sequenced part of the CDR3 DNA is TGCAGTGCTATCTTAAGCGGGAGGAGGGAGACC. It translates to CSAILSGRRET. In full, the CDR3 is CSAILSGRRETQYF.

This clone appeared many times. With the read ending 3 residues before the CDR3 end, the germline J gene is used to fill in that end. The chain has TRBV12-3 or TRBV12-4 and TRBJ2-2, with 13 bases identical to TRBD2. The CDR3 sequence is 17 residues long. V dropped 5 bases and J dropped 1; count of bases not matched to a gene: 4. The sequenced part of the CDR3 DNA is TGTGCCAGCAGTCCATGGACTAGCGGGAGGAACACCGGGGAG. As protein: CASSPWTSGRNTGE. The whole CDR3 sequence reads CASSPWTSGRNTGELFF.